Presented here are 9 T cell receptor beta chains from one specimen sequenced in a study of cytomegalovirus exposure and HLA in healthy donors. The PCR employed 60 Vbeta primers together with 13 Jbeta primers. TCRdb keeps only in-frame clones here, not all; method: immunoSEQ multiplex PCR. The data show about 76,000 clones, with 73% seen just once and 16% held by the top ten. Sequenced material: PBMCs. Every receptor here comes from a woman between 40 and 55 years old in good health and CMV-seropositive.

This clone has a single count. The gene calls are TRBV9 and TRBJ2-7; 12 bases agree with TRBD1. Trimming at V came to 5 bases and at J to 0 bases, leaving 6 bases not matched to a gene. The CDR3 length is 16 residues. Germline CDR1 is SGDLS and CDR2 is YYNGEE. CDR3 amino acids: CASSAGQGASSYEQYF. CDR3 DNA sequence: TGTGCCAGCAGTGCGGGACAGGGGGCGAGCTCCTACGAGCAGTACTTC.

This clone showed up just a few times. The CDR3 sequence is CASSYPLQPQHF. The CDR3 coding sequence is TGTGCCAGCAGTTACCCACTTCAGCCCCAGCATTTT. This rearrangement joins TRBV6-6 to TRBJ1-5, with unresolved D. V shed 2 bases and J shed 6 bases, with 5 bases lying between them. Germline-derived CDR1 and CDR2 are MNHNY and SVGAGI (reference sequence). This CDR3 is built from 12 residues.

A single count supports this clone. The V and J genes are TRBV6-5 and TRBJ2-1; 10 bases fit TRBD2. The CDR3 has 15 residues. CDR1 MNHEY and CDR2 SVGAGI come from the germline V gene. V shed 0 bases, J shed 9 bases, and the junction held 5 bases outside the gene matches. The CDR3 DNA is TGTGCCAGCAGTTACTCTCTAGCGGGAGTTGTTGAGCAGTTCTTC. Translated: CASSYSLAGVVEQFF.

The V call is TRBV5-6, the J call TRBJ1-4; 9 bases are a match to TRBD1. J was trimmed by 6 bases and V by 1 base; bases with no gene match: 4. The CDR3 consists of 15 residues. Germline CDR1 is SGHDT and CDR2 is YYEEEE. Written as DNA, the CDR3 is TGTGCCAGCAGCTTGAGAGGGACAGGGTATGAAAAACTGTTTTTT. Protein sequence: CASSLRGTGYEKLFF.

This clone has a handful of counts. The V gene is TRBV29-1, the J gene TRBJ2-7; possible D gene TRBD1, 6 bases. This CDR3 has 11 residues. From germline, CDR1 is SQVTM and CDR2 ANQGSEA. V lost 7 bases, J lost 5 bases, and 12 bases lay in between. The chain's CDR3 is CSGRDTHEQYF. The CDR3 bases are TGCAGCGGCCGGGACACCCACGAGCAGTACTTC.

The chain couples TRBV6-1 to TRBJ1-1; possible D gene TRBD1, 6 bases. Germline V gene sequence: CDR1 MNHNS, CDR2 SASEGT. The CDR3 totals 13 residues. Trimming left V 5 bases short and J 1 base short, with 8 bases between. CDR3 sequence reads: CASSQDRNTEAFF. The CDR3 region has the DNA TGTGCCAGCAGTCAGGACAGGAACACTGAAGCTTTCTTT.

The rearrangement joins TRBV7-2 to TRBJ2-6, with 9 positions matching TRBD1. Germline V gene data show CDR1 as SGHTA and CDR2 as FQGNSA. This CDR3 has 16 amino acids. The trim removed 3 bases at V and 4 bases at J, leaving 4 bases unmatched. The CDR3 reads CASSFGTGSGANVLTF. CDR3 nucleotides: TGTGCCAGCAGCTTCGGGACAGGGTCAGGGGCCAACGTCCTGACTTTC.

The chain has TRBV30 and TRBJ2-1; D is possibly TRBD2 (6 bases). The CDR3 loop spans 17 amino acids. Germline CDR1 reads GTSNPN; CDR2 reads SVGIG (reference sequence). Trimming shortened V by 0 bases and J by 9 bases, and 24 bases separated the two germline ends. The CDR3 sequence is CAWSVPLLTSILGEQFF. CDR3 bases: TGTGCCTGGAGTGTACCCCTTTTGACTAGTATATTGGGTGAGCAGTTCTTC.

This chain connects TRBV12-5 to TRBJ1-5, with D tentatively TRBD1 (6 bases). V lost 2 bases and J 0 bases, leaving 8 bases between the germline ends. The CDR3 totals 15 residues. In germline, CDR1 is LGHNT, CDR2 FRNRAP. The CDR3 coding sequence is TGTGCTAGTGGTTTGAGGGACACTAGCAATCAGCCCCAGCATTTT. This codes for CASGLRDTSNQPQHF.